The entry below gives a single TCR beta chain sequence along with its context. Its target is not known. This CDR3 spans 19 amino acids. Trimming removed 1 base from V and 5 bases from J; junction bases left unmatched: 14. From germline, CDR1 is MNHEY and CDR2 SVGEGT. The data stem from a study of CD8 T cells in ankylosing spondylitis. Study-level points and caveats: Some motif variants were previously reported in reactive arthritis synovial fluid and blood.

Scientists made TCR beta libraries using quantitative 5'-RACE with molecular barcodes. TCRdb re-called the 5' RACE reads with MiXCR, one entry per CDR3 protein. Among approximately 260,000 distinct CDR3 sequences listed, 18% were seen once. The receptor comes from a male donor with ankylosing spondylitis or in good health (not recorded which). J is TRBJ2-1 and V is TRBV6-2 or TRBV6-3, with 10 positions matching TRBD2. The sample comprised blood, either unsorted or a sorted T cell fraction (not recorded which). The CDR3 DNA reads TGTGCCAGCAGTTACTTGTCCGAGAGTAGCGGGAGGTCGGACAATGAGCAGTTCTTC. It codes for CASSYLSESSGRSDNEQFF.